Presented here are 17 T cell receptor beta chains from one specimen sequenced in a study of Graves' ophthalmopathy and Graves' hyperthyroidism. Amplifying from RNA transcripts, the study obtained TCR beta CDR3 regions. The authors performed first-round RT-PCR with HTBI primers and then a second-round multiplex PCR. TCRdb reprocessed the multiplex PCR reads via MiXCR and lists one record per CDR3 protein. The data hold under 800,000 distinct CDR3 sequences, with 22% observed a single time. Sequencing was carried out using peripheral blood. Every receptor here comes from a woman between 18 and 29 years old with stable Graves' hyperthyroidism. Some clones in this sample may be carry-over from other donors' samples.

As regards this clonotype: A much larger clone differs from this one at a single base, so this may be a read error. V gene TRBV6-1 combines with J gene TRBJ1-2; D not resolved. This CDR3 has 11 amino acids. The germline CDR1 and CDR2 sequences are MNHNS and SASEGT. Trimming pared 9 bases from V and 8 bases from J, leaving 13 bases between. DNA for the CDR3: TGTGCCAGGGGTGGGTTTGGAGGCTACACCTTC. Translation: CARGGFGGYTF.

The chain links TRBV28 to TRBJ1-2; D is uncertain. Germline CDR1 reads MDHEN; CDR2 reads SYDVKM. This CDR3 comprises 13 residues. V dropped 2 bases and J dropped 8 bases, with 12 bases sitting between them. The CDR3 loop reads CASSLGGKDGYTF. CDR3 nucleotide sequence: TGTGCCAGCAGTTTAGGAGGGAAGGACGGCTACACCTTC.

Details on this clonotype: One end of the junction varies from germline; a read error may be responsible. The gene calls are TRBV7-8 and TRBJ1-5; D call uncertain. The CDR3 has 13 residues. Germline-derived CDR1 and CDR2 are SGHVS and FQNEAQ. Written as DNA, the CDR3 is TGTGCCAGCGGCTTGGGAACAAATCAGCCCCAGCATTTT. Amino acids: CASGLGTNQPQHF.

Only one count was recorded for this clonotype. The rearrangement uses TRBV15 and TRBJ2-5, with D possibly being TRBD2 (6 bases). This CDR3 contains 16 residues. Germline CDR1 and CDR2: LNHNV and YYDKDF (reference sequence). Trimming left V 3 bases short and J 1 base short, with 15 bases between. Written as DNA, the CDR3 is TGTGCCACCAGCAGGAGCGACGAGGGAGGCCAAGAGACCCAGTACTTC. This codes for CATSRSDEGGQETQYF.

The CDR3 sequence: CAISETDSGANVLTF. CDR3 in DNA: TGTGCCATCAGTGAGACCGACTCTGGGGCCAACGTCCTGACTTTC. This chain connects TRBV10-3 to TRBJ2-6, with D unresolved. The CDR3 is 15 residues long. Germline assignment: CDR1 ENHRY and CDR2 SYGVKD. V lost 2 bases, J lost 0 bases, and 5 bases lay in between.

The chain has TRBV2 and TRBJ2-5; the match to TRBD2 covers 14 bases. The ends lost 0 bases at V and 0 bases at J; junction bases unmatched: 12. The CDR3 has 21 amino acids. Germline CDR1 is SNHLY and CDR2 is FYNNEI. CDR3 amino acids: CASSEALTSGRGGGYQETQYF. CDR3 in DNA: TGTGCCAGCAGTGAAGCCCTGACTAGCGGGAGGGGAGGTGGCTACCAAGAGACCCAGTACTTC. The full variable domain, rest sourced from reference TRBV2 and TRBJ2-5, is EPEVTQTPSHQVTQMGQEVILRCVPISNHLYFYWYRQILGQKVEFLVSFYNNEISEKSEIFDDQFSVERPDGSNFTLKIRSTKLEDSAMYFCASSEALTSGRGGGYQETQYFGPGTRLLVL.

This clonotype was observed at least ten times. The rearrangement links TRBV28 to TRBJ1-3; 9 nucleotides agree with TRBD1. The CDR3 sequence is 15 residues long. Germline V CDR1 and CDR2: MDHEN, SYDVKM. The V gene end was trimmed by 5 bases and the J gene end by 2 bases; junction bases not matched to a gene: 4. CDR3 sequence reads: CASSLRTGAGNTIYF. In nucleotides, the CDR3 is TGTGCCAGCAGTCTGAGGACAGGGGCTGGAAACACCATATATTTT.

Details on this clonotype: It may be a read error: a sequence one base away is much more abundant. The chain is built from TRBV6-5 and TRBJ1-1; 8 nucleotides agree with TRBD1. Germline V CDR1 and CDR2: MNHEY, SVGAGI. The CDR3 extends over 14 amino acids. J lost 10 bases, V lost 2 bases, and 9 bases had no gene match. DNA for the CDR3: TGTGCCAGCAGTTACGGGACAGGCGGGTTTGGAGCTTTCTTT. Translation gives CASSYGTGGFGAFF.

As concerns this clonotype: This could be a read error, since a much larger clone is one nucleotide away. CDR3 residues: CASSYRTGGTGELFF. CDR3 DNA sequence: TGTGCCAGCAGTTACAGGACAGGGGGCACCGGGGAGCTGTTTTTT. The genes are TRBV6-5 and TRBJ2-2, with 10 bases aligning to TRBD1. The trim removed 2 bases at V and 4 bases at J, leaving 1 base unmatched. Germline values: CDR1 MNHEY, CDR2 SVGAGI. CDR3 length equals 15 residues.

This clonotype was seen only a few times. The gene calls are TRBV15 and TRBJ2-5; no definite D call. V gave up 3 bases and J gave up 6 bases, with 11 bases separating them. Germline CDR1 and CDR2: LNHNV and YYDKDF (reference sequence). The CDR3 is made up of 13 amino acids. CDR3 in DNA: TGTGCCACCAGCAGTTCAGTTGGGAAGACCCAGTACTTC. Its protein product is CATSSSVGKTQYF.

V gene TRBV28 combines with J gene TRBJ1-2; 7 bases line up with TRBD1. The germline CDR1 and CDR2 sequences are MDHEN and SYDVKM. V was pared by 6 bases and J by 10 bases, with 8 bases of the junction left unmatched. The CDR3 has 12 residues. The CDR3 DNA reads TGTGCCAGCAGAGAATCAACAGGGGCCTACACCTTC. Protein sequence: CASRESTGAYTF.

This clonotype was observed at least ten times. The V gene is TRBV6-1, the J gene TRBJ2-5; 8 bases line up with TRBD2. The CDR3 spans 14 residues. The J segment lost 5 bases and the V segment lost 5 bases, leaving 7 bases of the junction unmatched. Germline lookup yields CDR1 MNHNS and CDR2 SASEGT. CDR3: CASSRTSMTETQYF. CDR3 bases: TGTGCCAGCAGTAGGACTAGCATGACGGAGACCCAGTACTTC.

This clonotype was picked up many times. The rearrangement links TRBV28 to TRBJ1-6; 7 nucleotides agree with TRBD1. This CDR3 has 14 residues. Per the germline V gene, CDR1 is MDHEN and CDR2 is SYDVKM. Trimming removed 6 bases from V and 7 bases from J; junction bases left unmatched: 6. The chain's CDR3 is CASRTGTVNSPLHF. CDR3 bases: TGTGCCAGCAGAACAGGGACAGTGAATTCACCCCTCCACTTT.

This clonotype has ten or more counts. The chain employs TRBV6-5 and TRBJ1-2; no clear D. Germline assignment: CDR1 MNHEY and CDR2 SVGAGI. Between the trimmed V and J ends, which lost 0 bases and 7 bases, there was a span of 15 bases. The length of the CDR3 is 15 residues. The CDR3 bases are TGTGCCAGCAGTTACTCTGGCCTGCGGAACGGTGGCTACACCTTC. It specifies CASSYSGLRNGGYTF.

Many counts were recorded for this clonotype. The chain recombines TRBV28 with TRBJ2-7; D is undetermined. This CDR3 has 14 amino acids. V was shortened by 5 bases and J by 0 bases, with 11 bases between the two germline ends. CDR1 MDHEN and CDR2 SYDVKM come from the germline V gene. The CDR3 DNA sequence: TGTGCCAGCAGTATAACCACATTCTCCTACGAGCAGTACTTC. Amino acid sequence: CASSITTFSYEQYF.

V is TRBV12-3 or TRBV12-4 and J is TRBJ2-7, with 9 positions matching TRBD1. The V segment lost 7 bases and the J segment 3 bases; nucleotides outside the gene matches: 4. This CDR3 is 13 amino acids long. CDR3 bases: TGTGCCAGCACTGGGACAGGGTTCTACGAGCAGTACTTC. The encoded protein is CASTGTGFYEQYF.

This clonotype was picked up many times. The chain carries TRBV19 and TRBJ2-5, with 8 bases matching TRBD1. This CDR3 is 15 amino acids long. In germline, CDR1 is LNHDA, CDR2 SQIVND (reference sequence). The ends lost 4 bases at V and 0 bases at J; junction bases unmatched: 4. The CDR3 nucleotides are TGTGCCAGTAGTAGACAGGGGTGGTACCAAGAGACCCAGTACTTC. This translates into CASSRQGWYQETQYF.